Listed here are 12 T cell receptor beta chains from one sample, sequenced in a study of blood T cell repertoires in COVID-19. TCRdb keeps only in-frame clones here, not all; method: immunoSEQ multiplex PCR. Here the sample spans over 40,000 clones, about nine tenths being singletons. The sequenced material came from peripheral blood. The receptor set was obtained from a man aged 70-80 years with acute or convalescent COVID-19.

The chain couples TRBV7-6 to TRBJ2-2; the match to TRBD2 covers 16 bases. The CDR3 contains 19 residues. The V gene's germline CDR1 is SGHVS and CDR2 FNYEAQ. Trimming cost V 4 bases and J 1 base; bases outside gene matches: 6. In DNA form, the CDR3 reads TGTGCCAGCAGCTCCCAGGGACTAGCGGGGGGGCAGAACACCGGGGAGCTGTTTTTT. This translates into CASSSQGLAGGQNTGELFF.

The chain recombines TRBV11-3 with TRBJ1-6; no firm D call. Trimming cost V 0 bases and J 10 bases, with 7 bases left between them. CDR3 size: 13 residues. The V gene's germline CDR1 is SGHNT and CDR2 YENEEA. CDR3 residues: CASSLDRRSPLHF. The CDR3 nucleotides read TGTGCCAGCAGCTTAGATCGGAGATCACCCCTCCACTTT. Looking up the rest from reference TRBV11-3 and TRBJ1-6 gives the full variable domain: EAGVVQSPRYKIIEKKQPVAFWCNPISGHNTLYWYLQNLGQGPELLIRYENEEAVDDSQLPKDRFSAERLKGVDSTLKIQPAELGDSAVYLCASSLDRRSPLHFGNGTRLTVT.

This chain connects TRBV7-2 to TRBJ2-1, with 9 bases lining up with TRBD2. From germline, CDR1 is SGHTA and CDR2 FQGNSA. The CDR3 runs to 13 residues. V lost 3 bases to trimming and J lost 6 bases; unmatched junction nucleotides: 0. The CDR3, as DNA: TGTGCCAGCAGCTTTAGCGGGGGCAATGAGCAGTTCTTC. Translation: CASSFSGGNEQFF.

V usage is TRBV30 and J usage is TRBJ1-1; D gene uncertain. Trimming pared 4 bases from V and 2 bases from J, leaving 17 bases between. This CDR3 region has 15 residues. CDR1 is GTSNPN, CDR2 SVGIG, per germline (reference sequence). The CDR3 DNA is TGTGCCTGGACTTCCGCCACCGAACTAAACACTGAAGCTTTCTTT. It yields the protein CAWTSATELNTEAFF.

This clone was observed a handful of times. The rearrangement uses TRBV4-1 and TRBJ1-5; D call uncertain. The CDR3 length is 16 residues. V lost 4 bases to trimming and J lost 4 bases, with 17 bases between them. Germline V gene data show CDR1 as MGHRA and CDR2 as YSYEKL. CDR3 sequence: CASSPRGSGRNQPQHF. The CDR3 region has the DNA TGCGCCAGCAGCCCCCGGGGATCGGGTAGGAATCAGCCCCAGCATTTT.

V usage is TRBV5-4 and J usage is TRBJ2-3; D may be TRBD1 (6 bases). CDR3 length equals 15 residues. CDR1 and CDR2 (germline): SGHNT, YYREEE (reference sequence). Trimming took 4 bases from V and 4 from J, leaving 16 bases between them. CDR3 bases: TGTGCCAGCAGCCAAGGACAGTATGAGGCAGATACGCAGTATTTT. Translation gives CASSQGQYEADTQYF.

The chain uses TRBV9 and TRBJ2-3; 7 bases map to TRBD2. This CDR3 has 13 residues. CDR1 is SGDLS, CDR2 YYNGEE, per germline. V was pared by 5 bases and J by 4 bases, with 4 bases of the junction left unmatched. CDR3 amino acids: CASSSSGPDTQYF. In nucleotides, the CDR3 is TGTGCCAGCAGTTCTAGCGGTCCAGATACGCAGTATTTT.

The rearrangement links TRBV6-2 or TRBV6-3 to TRBJ2-2; TRBD2 matches at 8 bases. The germline V gene encodes CDR1 MNHEY and CDR2 SVGEGT. The CDR3 runs 16 residues. V trimming: 4 bases; J trimming: 0 bases; junction bases outside the gene matches: 4. As DNA, the CDR3 is TGTGCCAGCAGTTCCCCTAGCGGGCCGAACACCGGGGAGCTGTTTTTT. Its translation: CASSSPSGPNTGELFF.

V usage is TRBV3-1 (or the pseudogene TRBV3-2) and J usage is TRBJ1-6, with TRBD1 matching over 7 bases. The CDR3 contains 14 residues. V lost 5 bases to trimming and J lost 10 bases; unmatched junction nucleotides: 8. Germline V gene data show CDR1 as LGHDT and CDR2 as YNNKEL (reference sequence). CDR3 amino acids: CASSSGQGGSPLHF. In DNA form, the CDR3 reads TGTGCCAGCAGCTCCGGCCAGGGGGGATCACCCCTCCACTTT.

V and J are TRBV18 and TRBJ1-1; 9 bases line up with TRBD1. V was pared by 7 bases and J by 1 base, with 1 base of the junction left unmatched. The CDR3 contains 13 residues. From germline, CDR1 is KGHSH and CDR2 LQKENI. CDR3 bases: TGTGCCAGCTTACAGGGGGCGAACACTGAAGCTTTCTTT. Amino acids: CASLQGANTEAFF.

The chain has TRBV5-1 and TRBJ1-1, with D possibly matching TRBD1 (6 bases). Germline lookup yields CDR1 SGHRS and CDR2 YFSETQ. With 4 bases removed from V and 4 bases from J, the gap between germline ends came to 11 bases. The CDR3 runs 13 residues. CDR3 nucleotide sequence: TGCGCCAGCAGCCAACAGGGATCCACTGAAGCTTTCTTT. Translated: CASSQQGSTEAFF.

A single count supports this clone. The J gene is TRBJ2-5, the V gene TRBV27, with TRBD2 identical over 11 bases. V lost 8 bases and J lost 5; bases outside the gene matches: 13. The germline CDR1 and CDR2 sequences are MNHEY and SMNVEV (reference sequence). This CDR3 region has 16 residues. The DNA of the CDR3 is TGTGCCAGCGGAAGAGTAGCGGGGGGGCCGGTTGAGACCCAGTACTTC. As protein: CASGRVAGGPVETQYF.